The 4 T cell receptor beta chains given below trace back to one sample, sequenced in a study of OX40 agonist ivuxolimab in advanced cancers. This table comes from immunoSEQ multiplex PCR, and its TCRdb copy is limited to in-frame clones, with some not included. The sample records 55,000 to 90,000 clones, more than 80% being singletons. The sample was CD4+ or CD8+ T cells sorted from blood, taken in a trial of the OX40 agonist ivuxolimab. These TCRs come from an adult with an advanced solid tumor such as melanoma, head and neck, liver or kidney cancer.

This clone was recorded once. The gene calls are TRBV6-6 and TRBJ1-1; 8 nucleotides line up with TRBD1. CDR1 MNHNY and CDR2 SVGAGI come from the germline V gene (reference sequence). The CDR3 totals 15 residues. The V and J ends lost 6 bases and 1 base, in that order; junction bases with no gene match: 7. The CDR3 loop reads CASSSSGTGNTEAFF. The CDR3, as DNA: TGTGCCAGCAGCAGCTCCGGGACAGGGAACACTGAAGCTTTCTTT.

CDR3: CASSQQGGDQPQHF. The DNA of the CDR3 is TGTGCCAGCTCACAGCAAGGTGGGGATCAGCCCCAGCATTTT. This chain uses TRBV18 with TRBJ1-5, with unresolved D. Germline V gene sequence: CDR1 KGHSH, CDR2 LQKENI. V was cut by 4 bases and J by 5 bases, with 12 bases left in between. The CDR3 is 14 amino acids.

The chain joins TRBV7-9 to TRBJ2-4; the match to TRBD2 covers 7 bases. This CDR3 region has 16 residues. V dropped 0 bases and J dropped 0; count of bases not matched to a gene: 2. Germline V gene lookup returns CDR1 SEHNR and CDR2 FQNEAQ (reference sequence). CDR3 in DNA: TGTGCCAGCAGCTTAGCGGCGGGAGAAGCCAAAAACATTCAGTACTTC. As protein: CASSLAAGEAKNIQYF.

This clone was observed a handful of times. CDR3 coding DNA: TGTGCCAGCTCAGGCCTCTATGGCTACACCTTC. This encodes CASSGLYGYTF. The chain combines TRBV28 with TRBJ1-2; the D is unclear. This CDR3 region has 11 residues. Trimming took 8 bases from V and 4 from J, leaving 8 bases between them. Looked up from germline, CDR1 is MDHEN and CDR2 is SYDVKM.